A single sample is the source of the 23 T cell receptor beta chains below, sequenced in a study of blood T cells in healthy people across ages. A second PCR of 7 to 11 cycles used a sample-barcoded 5' primer and a J-beta primer mix. Each CDR3 protein is one row after TCRdb ran MiXCR on the 5' RACE reads. The sample has hundreds of thousands of distinct CDR3 sequences, roughly 47% seen once. The sequencing input was blood. The receptors here all came from a woman aged 60-75 years in good health.

This clonotype was found a few times. V usage is TRBV29-1 and J usage is TRBJ1-2; D ambiguous. V lost 6 bases, J lost 2 bases, and 7 bases lay in between. This CDR3 spans 11 amino acids. Germline CDR1 reads SQVTM; CDR2 reads ANQGSEA. DNA for the CDR3: TGCAGCGTCGACACAAACTATGGCTACACCTTC. This encodes CSVDTNYGYTF.

In the case of this clonotype: One end of the junction varies from germline; a read error may be responsible. The CDR3 here is CASSFLPTGPTEAFF. In DNA, the CDR3 is TGCGCCAGCAGTTTCCTACCGACAGGGCCCACTGAAGCTTTCTTT. This chain links TRBV6-5 with TRBJ1-1; the match to TRBD1 covers 7 bases. This CDR3 comprises 15 residues. CDR1 MNHEY and CDR2 SVGAGI come from the germline V gene.

This clonotype was counted only a few times. The chain couples TRBV7-9 to TRBJ1-2; D uncertain. In germline, CDR1 is SEHNR, CDR2 FQNEAQ (reference sequence). The V and J ends lost 6 bases and 4 bases respectively, with 12 bases between them. The CDR3 is 13 amino acids. The CDR3: CASSLDARYGYTF. CDR3 in DNA: TGTGCCAGCAGTTTGGACGCCCGCTATGGCTACACCTTC.

This clonotype was observed a handful of times. The chain combines TRBV5-6 with TRBJ1-2; D might be TRBD1 (5 bases). Looked up from germline, CDR1 is SGHDT and CDR2 is YYEEEE. CDR3 length: 13 residues. The germline V and J ends were trimmed by 4 bases and 8 bases, with 15 bases remaining between them. CDR3 coding DNA: TGTGCCAGCAGCCTAGACGGGACGCCGGGCTACACCTTC. Encoded protein: CASSLDGTPGYTF.

The chain combines TRBV7-2 with TRBJ2-3, with D maybe TRBD2 (5 bases). CDR3 length equals 17 residues. The V gene lost 1 base and the J gene lost 0 bases, with 14 bases spanning the gap. CDR1 and CDR2 (germline): SGHTA, FQGNSA. CDR3 DNA sequence: TGTGCCAGCAGCTTAGGAGGTTGGCGGACTAGCACAGATACGCAGTATTTT. Translating gives CASSLGGWRTSTDTQYF.

This clonotype was counted a single time. The chain recombines TRBV7-9 with TRBJ2-5, with D tentatively TRBD1 (6 bases). The length of the CDR3 is 11 residues. Germline V lookup: CDR1 SEHNR, CDR2 FQNEAQ (reference sequence). V lost 10 bases to trimming and J lost 11 bases, with 17 bases between them. The CDR3 nucleotides are TGTGCCACCGAGGGGTCAGGGGAGCAGTACTTC. The encoded protein is CATEGSGEQYF. Using reference TRBV7-9 and TRBJ2-5 for the parts outside the CDR3, the full variable domain is DTGVSQNPRHKITKRGQNVTFRCDPISEHNRLYWYRQTLGQGPEFLTYFQNEAQLEKSRLLSDRFSAERPKGSFSTLEIQRTEQGDSAMYLCATEGSGEQYFGPGTRLLVL.

The chain combines TRBV7-2 with TRBJ1-3; unclear D gene. The CDR3 totals 16 residues. Germline loops: CDR1 SGHTA, CDR2 FQGNSA. V shed 2 bases and J shed 0 bases, with 11 bases lying between them. In nucleotides, the CDR3 is TGTGCCAGCAGCTTAAAACCGGCGATCTCTGGAAACACCATATATTTT. Amino acid sequence: CASSLKPAISGNTIYF.

This chain connects TRBV12-3 or TRBV12-4 to TRBJ1-5; tentative D call: TRBD1 (5 bases). Trimming stripped 8 bases from V and 6 bases from J, with 14 bases between. The CDR3 is made up of 13 amino acids. The CDR3 DNA follows: TGTGCCAGCCCGACAGAGGCGCGTCAGCCCCAGCATTTT. It translates to CASPTEARQPQHF.

The chain uses TRBV7-2 and TRBJ2-6; possibly TRBD1 for D (5 bases). The CDR3 sequence is 15 residues long. V dropped 5 bases and J dropped 0 bases, with 8 bases sitting between them. CDR1 SGHTA and CDR2 FQGNSA come from the germline V gene. DNA for the CDR3: TGTGCCAGCAGCCCACAGGTCTCTGGGGCCAACGTCCTGACTTTC. It yields the protein CASSPQVSGANVLTF.

The chain employs TRBV15 and TRBJ2-3, with TRBD1 as a possible D gene (5 bases). The CDR3 totals 14 residues. Trimming pared 3 bases from V and 3 bases from J, leaving 10 bases between. Germline V gene lookup returns CDR1 LNHNV and CDR2 YYDKDF (reference sequence). This CDR3 reads CATSSRGATDTQYF. In DNA, the CDR3 is TGTGCCACCAGCAGTAGGGGCGCAACAGATACGCAGTATTTT.

The chain employs TRBV6-5 and TRBJ1-5; D unclear. V was pared by 0 bases and J by 2 bases, with 14 bases between. The CDR3 contains 17 residues. Per the germline V gene, CDR1 is MNHEY and CDR2 is SVGAGI. Here the CDR3 DNA reads TGTGCCAGCAGTTACTCGCCTTTTCGCGGTGGCAATCAGCCCCAGCATTTT. Protein sequence: CASSYSPFRGGNQPQHF.

Turning to this clonotype: The germline gene is not matched at one end of the junction; a read error may be the cause. V gene TRBV5-1 combines with J gene TRBJ2-4; D may be TRBD2 (6 bases). Germline V CDR1 and CDR2: SGHRS, YFSETQ. CDR3 length: 18 residues. DNA of the CDR3: TGCGTCAGCAGTCCTGGGGGATCGGGACGGGGAGGTTGGGACATTCAGTACTTC. It specifies CVSSPGGSGRGGWDIQYF.

The chain couples TRBV3-1 to TRBJ2-7, with D unresolved. V was shortened by 4 bases and J by 2 bases, with 15 bases between the two germline ends. The CDR3 length is 15 residues. Germline-derived CDR1 and CDR2 are LGHDT and YNNKEL (reference sequence). This CDR3 is CASSPYTESPYEQYF. The CDR3 DNA sequence: TGTGCCAGCAGCCCCTACACGGAGAGCCCCTACGAGCAGTACTTC.

V gene TRBV12-3 or TRBV12-4 combines with J gene TRBJ1-5; a weak D match, TRBD1 (5 bases). Trimming took 5 bases from V and 3 from J, leaving 8 bases between them. The CDR3 totals 13 residues. CDR3 protein: CASSRGANQPQHF. The CDR3, as DNA: TGTGCCAGCAGTAGAGGGGCCAATCAGCCCCAGCATTTT.

Here the CDR3 reads CASSPSQAYYGYTF. The CDR3 DNA reads TGTGCCAGCAGCCCCTCACAGGCTTACTATGGCTACACCTTC. The genes are TRBV7-9 and TRBJ1-2, with D maybe TRBD1 (5 bases). The CDR3 spans 14 residues. CDR1 SEHNR and CDR2 FQNEAQ come from the germline V gene (reference sequence). Trimming left V 5 bases short and J 3 bases short, with 13 bases between.

The chain links TRBV2 to TRBJ2-4, with D perhaps TRBD2 (6 bases). Trimming shortened V by 6 bases and J by 14 bases, and 11 bases separated the two germline ends. CDR3 length equals 10 residues. Germline V gene lookup returns CDR1 SNHLY and CDR2 FYNNEI. The CDR3 protein is CASRRDVKYF. DNA of the CDR3: TGTGCCAGCAGGCGGGACGTTAAGTACTTC.

V gene TRBV19 combines with J gene TRBJ1-2, with TRBD1 matching over 8 bases. The CDR3 consists of 14 residues. J lost 6 bases, V lost 1 base, and 4 bases had no gene match. Germline CDR1 and CDR2: LNHDA and SQIVND (reference sequence). The CDR3 loop reads CASSIAGQGDGYTF. DNA for the CDR3: TGTGCCAGTAGTATAGCCGGACAGGGCGATGGCTACACCTTC.

In this sample, this clonotype turned up a few times. The CDR3 bases are TGCAGCTCCCTGAACAGGGGATCTAATGGCTACACCTTC. Protein sequence: CSSLNRGSNGYTF. The J gene is TRBJ1-2, the V gene TRBV29-1, with 7 nucleotides matching TRBD1. This CDR3 comprises 13 residues. Looked up from germline, CDR1 is SQVTM and CDR2 is ANQGSEA. J gave up 6 bases and V 8 bases, and 12 bases lay outside the gene matches.

This chain joins TRBV29-1 and TRBJ2-5; TRBD2 matches 12 bases. CDR1 is SQVTM, CDR2 ANQGSEA, per germline. This CDR3 spans 12 amino acids. V dropped 6 bases and J dropped 4; count of bases not matched to a gene: 0. The chain's CDR3 is CSVLAGGETQYF. The DNA for the CDR3 is TGCAGCGTACTAGCGGGGGGAGAGACCCAGTACTTC.

This clonotype was recorded a few times. CDR3 amino acids: CASSTTDRDTEAFF. The CDR3, as DNA: TGTGCCAGCAGCACGACGGACAGAGACACTGAAGCTTTCTTT. The chain carries TRBV6-1 and TRBJ1-1, with D possibly matching TRBD1 (6 bases). The germline V gene encodes CDR1 MNHNS and CDR2 SASEGT. The CDR3 runs to 14 residues. Trimming cost V 6 bases and J 3 bases, with 14 bases left between them.

Concerning this clonotype: At one boundary the junction diverges from the germline segment, which might be a read error. The V and J genes are TRBV24-1 and TRBJ2-3; 9 bases are a match to TRBD1. Germline V gene sequence: CDR1 KGHDR, CDR2 SFDVKD. There are 15 residues in the CDR3. CDR3 residues: CATSDATGGTGTQYF. The CDR3, as DNA: TGTGCCACCAGTGATGCGACAGGGGGTACAGGTACGCAGTATTTT.

This clonotype came up a few times. The chain uses TRBV20-1 and TRBJ2-5; TRBD2 matches 13 bases. Germline CDR1 DFQATT, CDR2 SNEGSKA (reference sequence). J was trimmed by 5 bases and V by 3 bases; bases with no gene match: 6. The CDR3 sequence is 15 residues long. CDR3 amino acids: CSARPTSGRRETQYF. The CDR3 DNA follows: TGCAGTGCTAGGCCGACTAGCGGGAGGAGGGAGACCCAGTACTTC.

J is TRBJ2-3 and V is TRBV12-3 or TRBV12-4; 7 bases line up with TRBD1. V dropped 3 bases and J dropped 3; count of bases not matched to a gene: 9. CDR3 length equals 16 residues. The CDR3 loop reads CASSFPGTAHTDTQYF. For the CDR3, the DNA is TGTGCCAGCAGTTTTCCCGGGACAGCACATACAGATACGCAGTATTTT.